Listed here are 23 T cell receptor beta chains from one sample, sequenced in a study of T cell responses to AZD1222 COVID-19 vaccine. Clones were sequenced by immunoSEQ multiplex PCR, and TCRdb holds only the in-frame ones, with some missing. The repertoire consists of about 99,000 clones, with approximately 88% occurring once and the leading ten covering 20%. The sample here was peripheral blood, taken on day 0 of AZD1222 vaccination. The receptors derive from an adult in good health.

This sequence joins TRBV7-2 and TRBJ1-1, with no clear D. V shed 5 bases and J shed 0 bases, with 7 bases lying between them. Germline lookup yields CDR1 SGHTA and CDR2 FQGNSA. CDR3 length: 13 amino acids. Here the CDR3 DNA reads TGTGCCAGCAGCAAGGGAGTGAACACTGAAGCTTTCTTT. Protein sequence: CASSKGVNTEAFF.

This clone was counted a few times. The CDR3 nucleotides are TGTGCCAGCAGCGCTACAGGGGGCGGGTGGGAGACCCAGTACTTC. Its translation is CASSATGGGWETQYF. V usage is TRBV13 and J usage is TRBJ2-5, with 9 bases identical to TRBD1. This CDR3 region has 15 residues. Germline trimming cut 5 bases from V and 5 bases from J; bases unmatched to any gene: 9. Per the germline V gene, CDR1 is PRHDT and CDR2 is FYEKMQ (reference sequence).

The chain combines TRBV7-3 with TRBJ2-3; 8 positions match TRBD1. The junction had 3 bases not matched to a gene; V was cut back by 1 base and J by 0 bases. CDR1 is SGHTA and CDR2 is FQGTGA in the germline V gene. The CDR3 has 16 amino acids. Written as DNA, the CDR3 is TGTGCCAGCAGCTTAATGGGACAGGCTAGCACAGATACGCAGTATTTT. Amino acid sequence: CASSLMGQASTDTQYF.

As to this clone: The same CDR3 also results from other DNA sequences found in this sample. The chain has TRBV5-4 and TRBJ2-1; 9 bases are shared with TRBD2. Germline CDR1 reads SGHNT; CDR2 reads YYREEE (reference sequence). J gave up 4 bases and V 0 bases, and 2 bases lay outside the gene matches. The CDR3 totals 15 residues. CDR3 coding DNA: TGTGCCAGCAGCTTGGGTAGCGGGAGTTACAATGAGCAGTTCTTC. Protein: CASSLGSGSYNEQFF. Together with reference TRBV5-4 and TRBJ2-1, the CDR3 gives the full variable domain: ETGVTQSPTHLIKTRGQQVTLRCSSQSGHNTVSWYQQALGQGPQFIFQYYREEENGRGNFPPRFSGLQFPNYSSELNVNALELDDSALYLCASSLGSGSYNEQFFGPGTRLTVL.

This chain links TRBV10-2 with TRBJ1-5; TRBD1 aligns across 7 bases. The CDR3 runs to 13 residues. The junction had 3 bases not matched to a gene; V was cut back by 6 bases and J by 4 bases. The germline CDR1 and CDR2 sequences are WSHSY and SAAADI. This CDR3 is CASRGQQNQPQHF. The CDR3, as DNA: TGCGCCAGCAGGGGACAGCAAAATCAGCCCCAGCATTTT.

There are a few counts of this clone. The chain combines TRBV5-1 with TRBJ2-1, with 9 bases fitting TRBD1. The V and J ends lost 4 bases and 7 bases, in that order; junction bases with no gene match: 6. This CDR3 is built from 14 residues. CDR1 and CDR2 from the germline V gene are SGHRS and YFSETQ. The CDR3 reads CASSQGTGWNEQFF. The CDR3 bases are TGCGCCAGCAGCCAAGGGACAGGGTGGAATGAGCAGTTCTTC.

The chain is built from TRBV29-1 and TRBJ2-7, with a tentative D call TRBD1 (6 bases). CDR1 and CDR2 from the germline V gene are SQVTM and ANQGSEA. The CDR3 contains 14 residues. The V and J ends lost 0 bases and 5 bases respectively, with 14 bases between them. DNA for the CDR3: TGCAGCGTTGAAGATAGGGGGATCGGTAACGAGCAGTACTTC. Protein product: CSVEDRGIGNEQYF.

The rearrangement links TRBV11-2 to TRBJ2-1; no firm D call. This CDR3 comprises 14 residues. Germline V gives CDR1 SGHAT, CDR2 FQNNGV. V lost 0 bases and J 9 bases, leaving 12 bases between the germline ends. CDR3 coding DNA: TGTGCCAGCAGCTTAGACCCGAATGGTGGTGAGCAGTTCTTC. Its protein is CASSLDPNGGEQFF.

In this sample, this clone turned up once. The chain recombines TRBV19 with TRBJ1-2, with D perhaps TRBD1 (5 bases). V gave up 7 bases and J gave up 2 bases, with 11 bases separating them. The germline CDR1 and CDR2 sequences are LNHDA and SQIVND (reference sequence). This CDR3 region has 13 residues. CDR3 DNA: TGTGCCAGTAATGCAGGGTTCAACTATGGCTACACCTTC. Its translation is CASNAGFNYGYTF.

The chain links TRBV5-1 to TRBJ1-1, with TRBD1 identical over 8 bases. Germline CDR1 is SGHRS and CDR2 is YFSETQ. With 4 bases clipped from V and 4 bases from J, the junction kept 6 bases outside the gene matches. The CDR3 totals 14 residues. The CDR3 region has the DNA TGCGCCAGCAGCGTAACAGGGGGTCGCACTGAAGCTTTCTTT. Protein product: CASSVTGGRTEAFF.

The CDR3 loop is CASSVGGGGRGETQYF. The CDR3 coding sequence is TGTGCCAGCAGCGTAGGAGGCGGGGGGAGGGGAGAGACCCAGTACTTC. J is TRBJ2-5 and V is TRBV9; 8 positions match TRBD2. V lost 0 bases and J lost 4; bases outside the gene matches: 8. Germline CDR1 reads SGDLS; CDR2 reads YYNGEE. The CDR3 has 16 residues.

V and J are TRBV5-1 and TRBJ2-3; D not resolved. The CDR3 sequence is 16 residues long. Germline values: CDR1 SGHRS, CDR2 YFSETQ. V lost 1 base and J lost 0, with 12 bases in between. CDR3 in DNA: TGCGCCAGCAGCTTGAGCCTAGTATCGAGCACAGATACGCAGTATTTT. As protein: CASSLSLVSSTDTQYF.

The gene calls are TRBV12-2 and TRBJ1-2; the listed D gene, TRBD1, was not tested against the DNA. TRBV12-2 is assigned pseudogene status. CDR3 length equals 16 residues. The CDR3 region has the DNA TGTGCAAGTCGCTCTTCCGGGACAGTCCGCGGCTATGGCTACACCTTC. Encoded protein: CASRSSGTVRGYGYTF.

The genes are TRBV18 and TRBJ2-5; the match to TRBD2 covers 7 bases. The germline V gene has CDR1 KGHSH and CDR2 LQKENI. The CDR3 has 14 residues. With 3 bases clipped from V and 3 bases from J, the junction kept 4 bases outside the gene matches. CDR3 residues: CASSPAGEKETQYF. In DNA, the CDR3 is TGTGCCAGCTCACCGGCGGGAGAGAAAGAGACCCAGTACTTC.

This sequence joins TRBV30 and TRBJ1-5; maybe TRBD1 (5 bases). Germline CDR1 is GTSNPN and CDR2 is SVGIG (reference sequence). This CDR3 has 15 amino acids. The V end was cut by 2 bases, the J end by 5 bases, with 16 bases between. The CDR3 DNA is TGTGCCTGGAGTCCTTTGGGAGGGGTGGATCAGCCCCAGCATTTT. Translated: CAWSPLGGVDQPQHF.

This sequence joins TRBV6-5 and TRBJ1-5; D might be TRBD1 (5 bases). Trimming pared 6 bases from V and 0 bases from J, leaving 9 bases between. The CDR3 is 14 amino acids. The germline gives CDR1 MNHEY, CDR2 SVGAGI. The CDR3 DNA reads TGTGCCAGCAGACGGGGGGATAGCAATCAGCCCCAGCATTTT. This sequence encodes CASRRGDSNQPQHF.

The chain links TRBV9 to TRBJ2-2, with no clear D. Germline CDR1 and CDR2: SGDLS and YYNGEE. With 0 bases removed from V and 6 bases from J, the gap between germline ends came to 6 bases. The CDR3 covers 13 residues. CDR3 protein: CASSVASPGELFF. The CDR3 nucleotides read TGTGCCAGCAGCGTAGCCTCCCCCGGGGAGCTGTTTTTT.

The V gene is TRBV24-1, the J gene TRBJ2-1, with 7 bases identical to TRBD1. The CDR3 runs to 15 residues. Germline V CDR1 and CDR2: KGHDR, SFDVKD. Trimming at V came to 3 bases and at J to 15 bases, leaving 16 bases not matched to a gene. The CDR3 protein is CATSDRQGQLPRRFF. The CDR3 region has the DNA TGTGCCACCAGTGATCGACAGGGCCAACTCCCGCGGCGGTTCTTC.

This chain joins TRBV3-1 (or the pseudogene TRBV3-2) and TRBJ2-2; D uncertain. This CDR3 has 15 residues. Germline lookup yields CDR1 LGHDT and CDR2 YNNKEL (reference sequence). The V gene lost 0 bases and the J gene lost 6 bases, with 11 bases spanning the gap. The DNA for the CDR3 is TGTGCCAGCAGCCAAGAGCGACTCGTCTCCGGGGAGCTGTTTTTT. Protein sequence: CASSQERLVSGELFF.

This rearrangement joins TRBV28 to TRBJ1-2, with 8 bases that match TRBD1. Germline lookup yields CDR1 MDHEN and CDR2 SYDVKM. There are 15 residues in the CDR3. The J segment lost 4 bases and the V segment lost 7 bases, leaving 11 bases of the junction unmatched. CDR3 loop: CASISGQGASYGYTF. CDR3 in DNA: TGTGCCAGCATTTCGGGTCAGGGGGCGTCCTATGGCTACACCTTC.

The gene calls are TRBV11-2 and TRBJ2-5, with a weak D call TRBD1 (6 bases). This CDR3 comprises 15 residues. Trimming took 5 bases from V and 1 from J, leaving 14 bases between them. Looked up from germline, CDR1 is SGHAT and CDR2 is FQNNGV. This chain's CDR3 is CASSLWGQGQETQYF. In DNA, the CDR3 is TGTGCCAGCAGCCTGTGGGGGCAGGGCCAAGAGACCCAGTACTTC.

The rearrangement links TRBV5-1 to TRBJ2-3, with 9 bases identical to TRBD2. Germline V CDR1 and CDR2: SGHRS, YFSETQ. The CDR3 is 14 residues long. The V and J ends lost 5 bases and 4 bases, in that order; junction bases with no gene match: 5. The chain's CDR3 is CASSRTSVPDTQYF. DNA of the CDR3: TGCGCCAGCAGTCGGACTAGCGTACCAGATACGCAGTATTTT. The full variable domain, rest sourced from reference TRBV5-1 and TRBJ2-3, is KAGVTQTPRYLIKTRGQQVTLSCSPISGHRSVSWYQQTPGQGLQFLFEYFSETQRNKGNFPGRFSGRQFSNSRSEMNVSTLELGDSALYLCASSRTSVPDTQYFGPGTRLTVL.

This clone has only one observation. V gene TRBV19 combines with J gene TRBJ2-3, with D uncertain. Germline V lookup: CDR1 LNHDA, CDR2 SQIVND (reference sequence). The V end was cut by 6 bases, the J end by 3 bases, with 16 bases between. CDR3 length equals 15 residues. This CDR3 is CASSPPGLVTDTQYF. CDR3 DNA: TGTGCCAGTAGCCCTCCTGGGCTAGTTACAGATACGCAGTATTTT.